This entry describes one T cell receptor beta chain. Its specificity is unknown. This CDR3 region has 15 residues. V lost 5 bases and J lost 5; bases outside the gene matches: 6. Germline lookup yields CDR1 SEHNR and CDR2 FQNEAQ (reference sequence). This entry belongs to a study of T-cell reconstitution after alpha-beta-depleted transplantation in children. Overall study findings and caveats: At the one-year point after transplant, T-cell counts and TCRbeta diversity were found to come mostly from T cells that had been newly produced.

Unique molecular identifiers were incorporated into the prepared TCRbeta library. TCRdb reprocessed the PCR reads with MiXCR, giving one entry per CDR3 protein. The sample has about 400,000 distinct CDR3 sequences, 16% seen once. The chain recombines TRBV7-9 with TRBJ2-2; 9 nucleotides match TRBD1. The sample consisted of PBMCs, mostly from graft donor cells, taken 360 days after TCRalphabeta/CD19-depleted stem cell transplant. This receptor was identified in a boy under two years old who had a stem cell transplant for Wiskott-Aldrich syndrome, so the T cells may come from the graft donor. CDR3 region: CASSPWTGVTGELFF. The DNA for the CDR3 is TGTGCCAGCAGCCCCTGGACAGGGGTGACCGGGGAGCTGTTTTTT.